This T cell receptor beta chain was identified during a study of cytomegalovirus exposure and HLA in healthy donors. The PCR contained 60 Vbeta and 13 Jbeta primers. The assay was immunoSEQ multiplex PCR, and TCRdb's table has in-frame clones only and misses some. Among around 170,000 clones listed, around four fifths were seen once. This clone was counted a few times. Its antigen is currently unknown. Whole-study findings and limits: With DRB1 most and HLA-C fewest, TCR association rates differed between HLA loci in a later analysis. It is likely that the observed cluster of highly shared sequence variants was a sequencing artifact.

Sequences were obtained from PBMCs. This TCR came from a woman between 45 and 65 years old in good health and CMV-seropositive.

CDR3 in amino acids: CASRNLAGRADTQYF. Here the CDR3 DNA reads TGTGCCAGCAGAAATCTAGCGGGGAGGGCAGATACGCAGTATTTT. The J gene is TRBJ2-3, the V gene TRBV7-8, with TRBD2 matching over 9 bases. CDR1 is SGHVS, CDR2 FQNEAQ, per germline. The CDR3 sequence is 15 residues long. Germline trimming cut 6 bases from V and 4 bases from J; bases unmatched to any gene: 8.